This T cell receptor (beta chain) stems from a study of Ad26.COV2.S vaccination and SARS-CoV-2 variants. Regarding the study as a whole: The breadth of spike-specific CD8+ and CD4+ T cell responses after vaccination was reportedly substantial.

Regarding this clone: Its specificity is unknown.

Sequencing was performed with immunoSEQ multiplex PCR; in TCRdb, only in-frame clones are kept and a portion is missing. The sample contains roughly 380,000 clones, 70% to 90% of which appear only once. The treatment is: 15 to 20 received Ad26.COV2.S at low or high dose, single or two shots; 5 received placebo; per-sample allocation not given. All samples were drawn on day 63, counting from the first vaccine or placebo injection. The vaccine antigen was prefusion-stabilized Wuhan SARS-CoV-2 spike. The CDR3 contains 15 residues. In germline, CDR1 is ENHRY, CDR2 SYGVKD. The V end was cut by 3 bases, the J end by 7 bases, with 15 bases between.

The rearrangement uses TRBV10-3 and TRBJ2-2, with D perhaps matching TRBD1 (5 bases). The clonotype originates from a person aged 18-65 years who received the Ad26.COV2.S COVID-19 vaccine or a placebo. Sequencing was performed on peripheral blood, taken in a trial of Ad26.COV2.S vaccine versus placebo. CDR3: CAISEGWQGSGELFF. For the CDR3, the DNA is TGTGCCATCAGTGAAGGTTGGCAGGGAAGCGGGGAGCTGTTTTTT.